This is a list of T cell receptor beta chains from one sample in a study of T cell repertoires in cytomegalovirus infection. TCRdb re-derived calls from the reads in MiXCR, one entry per CDR3 protein. The sample lists hundreds of thousands of distinct CDR3 sequences, 30% to 35% occurring once. No antigen has been identified for these receptors. The input for sequencing was cultured PBMCs, taken from culture after CMV antigen stimulation. The origin of the receptors is a human donor in good health (CMV status not recorded). Some clones in this sample may be carry-over from other donors' samples. Each CDR3 is given with its conserved first and last residue. D genes are given only for firm matches. Some rows mark clone size as missing; the rest say once, few, many or name a class of expanded clone.

J gene: TRBJ1-4; clone size: .; D gene: .; V gene: TRBV10-3; CDR3 DNA: TGTGCCACTATGTCCACCCCGGGTGAAAAACTGTTTTTT; CDR3 protein: CATMSTPGEKLFF
J gene: TRBJ1-5; clone size: few; D gene: .; V gene: TRBV15; CDR3 DNA: TGTGCCACCAGCAGGAGTCAAGGGCAGCCCCAGCATTTT; CDR3 protein: CATSRSQGQPQHF
J gene: TRBJ2-5; clone size: .; D gene: TRBD2; V gene: TRBV28; CDR3 DNA: TGTGCCAGCAGTTTATCGACTAGCGGGCAACAAGAGACCCAGTACTTC; CDR3 protein: CASSLSTSGQQETQYF
J gene: TRBJ2-3; clone size: few; D gene: .; V gene: TRBV5-4; CDR3 DNA: TGTGCCAGCAGCTTGTGGACAGATAGCACAGATACGCAGTATTTT; CDR3 protein: CASSLWTDSTDTQYF
J gene: TRBJ2-3; clone size: .; D gene: TRBD2; V gene: TRBV20-1; CDR3 DNA: TGCAGTGCTAGAGGCGGGAGTGGAGATACGCAGTATTTT; CDR3 protein: CSARGGSGDTQYF
J gene: TRBJ1-1; clone size: .; D gene: .; V gene: TRBV27; CDR3 DNA: TGTGCCAGCAGTCCCCTTACGGGTGGCAACACTGAAGCTTTCTTT; CDR3 protein: CASSPLTGGNTEAFF
J gene: TRBJ2-1; clone size: few; D gene: TRBD2; V gene: TRBV11-2; CDR3 DNA: TGTGCCAGCAGCTTAGGGGCTAGCGGGAGCCTCCCCTACAATGAGCAGTTCTTC; CDR3 protein: CASSLGASGSLPYNEQFF
J gene: TRBJ1-1; clone size: .; D gene: TRBD1; V gene: TRBV20-1; CDR3 DNA: TGCAGTGCTAGAGCGTTACAGGGGTTTGGCACTGAAGCTTTCTTT; CDR3 protein: CSARALQGFGTEAFF
J gene: TRBJ2-1; clone size: few; D gene: TRBD2; V gene: TRBV11-3; CDR3 DNA: TGTGCCAGCAGCACGGGACTAGCGGGACCCTACAATGAGCAGTTCTTC; CDR3 protein: CASSTGLAGPYNEQFF
J gene: TRBJ1-1; clone size: many; D gene: .; V gene: TRBV7-8; CDR3 DNA: TGTGCCAGCAGCTCCCAGGGATTGGGGAACACTGAAGCTTTCTTT; CDR3 protein: CASSSQGLGNTEAFF
J gene: TRBJ2-7; clone size: .; D gene: .; V gene: TRBV28; CDR3 DNA: TGTGCCAGCAGCGCCGGGACGGTTTCCTACGAGCAGTACTTC; CDR3 protein: CASSAGTVSYEQYF
J gene: TRBJ2-1; clone size: .; D gene: TRBD2; V gene: TRBV14; CDR3 DNA: TGTGCCAGCAGCCAGACGACTAGCGGGAGACTGGATGAGCAGTTCTTC; CDR3 protein: CASSQTTSGRLDEQFF
J gene: TRBJ1-1; clone size: .; D gene: .; V gene: TRBV28; CDR3 DNA: TGTGCCAGCACCCCCCCGGTGGTGGAGGAAGCTTTCTTT; CDR3 protein: CASTPPVVEEAFF
J gene: TRBJ1-3; clone size: .; D gene: .; V gene: TRBV4-2; CDR3 DNA: TGTGCCAGCAGCCCTGAGGGGATCTGGGGGCGCTTTGGAAACACCATATATTTT; CDR3 protein: CASSPEGIWGRFGNTIYF
J gene: TRBJ2-7; clone size: .; D gene: .; V gene: TRBV15; CDR3 DNA: TGTGCCACCAGTCCTGACGGAAGGTTGTCCTACGAGCAGTACTTC; CDR3 protein: CATSPDGRLSYEQYF
J gene: TRBJ1-5; clone size: .; D gene: .; V gene: TRBV7-2; CDR3 DNA: TGTGCCAGCAGCTTACACAGGGATGAACAGCCCCAGCATTTT; CDR3 protein: CASSLHRDEQPQHF
J gene: TRBJ2-2; clone size: .; D gene: TRBD1; V gene: TRBV6-2/TRBV6-3; CDR3 DNA: TGTGCCAGCAGAGGACAGGGGGCCATCGGGGAGCTGTTTTTT; CDR3 protein: CASRGQGAIGELFF
J gene: TRBJ2-1; clone size: few; D gene: .; V gene: TRBV20-1; CDR3 DNA: TGCAGTGCAGAAGGACAGAACTCCTACAATGAGCAGTTCTTC; CDR3 protein: CSAEGQNSYNEQFF
J gene: TRBJ2-7; clone size: few; D gene: .; V gene: TRBV5-4; CDR3 DNA: TGTGCCAGCAGCTTGACTACAGGTCCCTCGGGGGAGCAGTACTTC; CDR3 protein: CASSLTTGPSGEQYF
J gene: TRBJ1-5; clone size: .; D gene: TRBD1; V gene: TRBV12-3/TRBV12-4; CDR3 DNA: TGTGCCAGCAGAGGGACAGGGGGCACGCCCCAGCATTTT; CDR3 protein: CASRGTGGTPQHF
J gene: TRBJ1-2; clone size: .; D gene: .; V gene: TRBV19; CDR3 DNA: TGTGCCAGTAGTATCCCCAGATCGGGGGCCAATGGCTACACCTTC; CDR3 protein: CASSIPRSGANGYTF
J gene: TRBJ1-3; clone size: few; D gene: TRBD1; V gene: TRBV10-1; CDR3 DNA: TGCGCCACCTCGACAGGGGCTGGGGGGGTGCTGCACTTCGGAAACACCATATATTTT; CDR3 protein: CATSTGAGGVLHFGNTIYF
J gene: TRBJ2-7; clone size: .; D gene: .; V gene: TRBV4-1; CDR3 DNA: TGCGCCAGCAGCCAAGCCTTCAGGGTGGCCTACGAGCAGTACTTC; CDR3 protein: CASSQAFRVAYEQYF
J gene: TRBJ1-6; clone size: few; D gene: .; V gene: TRBV25-1; CDR3 DNA: TGTGCCAGCAGTGACTGGTCCTTAAATTCACCCCTCCACTTT; CDR3 protein: CASSDWSLNSPLHF
J gene: TRBJ2-1; clone size: .; D gene: .; V gene: TRBV9; CDR3 DNA: TGTGCCAGCAGCGTAAATGTCGGAGGCTACAATGAGCAGTTCTTC; CDR3 protein: CASSVNVGGYNEQFF
J gene: TRBJ2-4; clone size: .; D gene: TRBD2; V gene: TRBV7-2; CDR3 DNA: TGTGCCAGCAGCTTAAGTCCTAGCGGGACTTACATTCAGTACTTC; CDR3 protein: CASSLSPSGTYIQYF
J gene: TRBJ1-4; clone size: .; D gene: .; V gene: TRBV6-2/TRBV6-3; CDR3 DNA: TGTGCCAGCAGTCGGCGACAAGCAACTAATGAAAAACTGTTTTTT; CDR3 protein: CASSRRQATNEKLFF
J gene: TRBJ2-5; clone size: few; D gene: .; V gene: TRBV28; CDR3 DNA: TGTGCCAGCACGTCCCAGGGAACGGAAGAGACCCAGTACTTC; CDR3 protein: CASTSQGTEETQYF
J gene: TRBJ2-1; clone size: .; D gene: TRBD2; V gene: TRBV3-1; CDR3 DNA: TGTGCCAGCAGCCGGCAACTAGCGGGAGATGAGCAGTTCTTC; CDR3 protein: CASSRQLAGDEQFF
J gene: TRBJ2-1; clone size: once; D gene: TRBD2; V gene: TRBV7-6; CDR3 DNA: TGTGCCAGCAGCCCGGGAATAGCGGGACTGAATGAGCAGTTCTTC; CDR3 protein: CASSPGIAGLNEQFF
J gene: TRBJ1-2; clone size: .; D gene: TRBD1; V gene: TRBV4-1; CDR3 DNA: TGCGCCAGCAGCCCGACACAGGGGACTGAAGGCTACACCTTC; CDR3 protein: CASSPTQGTEGYTF
J gene: TRBJ1-1; clone size: .; D gene: .; V gene: TRBV12-3/TRBV12-4; CDR3 DNA: TGTGCCAGCAGGACAGACCAGAACACTGAAGCTTTCTTT; CDR3 protein: CASRTDQNTEAFF
J gene: TRBJ2-4; clone size: few; D gene: .; V gene: TRBV28; CDR3 DNA: TGTGCCAGCAGTTACATTGAGGGTGCCAAAAACATTCAGTACTTC; CDR3 protein: CASSYIEGAKNIQYF
J gene: TRBJ2-5; clone size: .; D gene: TRBD2; V gene: TRBV25-1; CDR3 DNA: TGTGCCAGCAGTAGCGGCGGGAGGGCCCTGGAGACCCAGTACTTC; CDR3 protein: CASSSGGRALETQYF
J gene: TRBJ2-2; clone size: few; D gene: .; V gene: TRBV10-3; CDR3 DNA: TGTGCCATCAGGCAGGGGCCCGGGGAGCTGTTTTTT; CDR3 protein: CAIRQGPGELFF
J gene: TRBJ2-7; clone size: many; D gene: .; V gene: TRBV7-2; CDR3 DNA: TGTGCCAGCAGCTCCGCGGGGAGACTTTCCTACGAGCAGTACTTC; CDR3 protein: CASSSAGRLSYEQYF
J gene: TRBJ1-5; clone size: .; D gene: TRBD1; V gene: TRBV18; CDR3 DNA: TGTGCCAGCTCACCGGGACAGGGGACGAGCAATCAGCCCCAGCATTTT; CDR3 protein: CASSPGQGTSNQPQHF
J gene: TRBJ1-2; clone size: .; D gene: .; V gene: TRBV10-3; CDR3 DNA: TGTGCCATCAGTGAGGGACAGCGGGGCTACACCTTC; CDR3 protein: CAISEGQRGYTF
J gene: TRBJ1-2; clone size: .; D gene: TRBD1; V gene: TRBV11-2; CDR3 DNA: TGTGCCAGCAGCCCGCAAGGGGGCGGATATGGCTACACCTTC; CDR3 protein: CASSPQGGGYGYTF
J gene: TRBJ1-2; clone size: few; D gene: .; V gene: TRBV7-2; CDR3 DNA: TGTGCCAGCAGCTTAGTGACAGAAAAGGGCTATGGCTACACCTTC; CDR3 protein: CASSLVTEKGYGYTF
J gene: TRBJ2-7; clone size: .; D gene: TRBD1; V gene: TRBV6-5; CDR3 DNA: TGTGCCAGCAGAATCCGGACAGGCCACGCGGTGTACTTC; CDR3 protein: CASRIRTGHAVYF
J gene: TRBJ2-1; clone size: .; D gene: TRBD2; V gene: TRBV27; CDR3 DNA: TGTGCCAGCGCGATAGCGGGGGGGGGGTATGAGCAGTTCTTC; CDR3 protein: CASAIAGGGYEQFF